One and the same sample provided the 20 T cell receptor beta chains below, sequenced in a study of T cells in Graves' hyperthyroidism and ophthalmopathy. Authors of the study amplified TCR beta CDR3 regions from RNA transcripts. A set of HTBI primers served as the primers for a first-round RT-PCR of the TCR CDR3. TCRdb independently ran MiXCR on the multiplex PCR reads; one entry per CDR3 protein. The table records a few hundred thousand distinct CDR3 sequences, 46% of them present only once. Material: peripheral blood or thyroid tissue (not recorded which). These receptors were taken from an adult woman with Graves' disease, either hyperthyroidism or ophthalmopathy (not recorded which).

This clonotype was recorded many times. This chain joins TRBV5-8 and TRBJ1-5; D gene unclear. The V end lost 4 bases, the J end lost 2 bases, and 13 bases lay between the germline ends. In germline, CDR1 is SGHTS, CDR2 YDEGEE. The CDR3 is made up of 15 amino acids. CDR3 DNA sequence: TGTGCCAGCAGCACTACTCCAGGAGGCAATCAGCCCCAGCATTTT. Translated, it gives CASSTTPGGNQPQHF.

This clonotype has ten or more counts. The rearrangement joins TRBV6-6 to TRBJ1-2, with D unclear. Per germline, CDR1 MNHNY and CDR2 SVGAGI (reference sequence). The ends were cut back, 2 bases at V and 4 bases at J, with 14 bases in the middle. The CDR3 contains 15 residues. The CDR3 region has the DNA TGTGCCAGCAGTTACCAACAGACGGACCTCTATGGCTACACCTTC. Protein product: CASSYQQTDLYGYTF.

A single count supports this clonotype. The chain links TRBV7-3 to TRBJ2-5, with D perhaps TRBD2 (6 bases). CDR3 length: 15 amino acids. Germline V gene lookup returns CDR1 SGHTA and CDR2 FQGTGA. V was clipped by 0 bases and J by 4 bases, with 12 bases between them. Here the CDR3 DNA reads TGTGCCAGCAGCTTAACGGGGGGAAGTGGAGAGACCCAGTACTTC. It specifies CASSLTGGSGETQYF.

V usage is TRBV19 and J usage is TRBJ1-2; 9 bases map to TRBD1. Germline CDR1 is LNHDA and CDR2 is SQIVND (reference sequence). The V segment lost 6 bases and the J segment 7 bases; nucleotides outside the gene matches: 12. The CDR3 covers 15 residues. CDR3 region: CASSLTDRGESGYTF. The CDR3 nucleotides are TGTGCCAGTAGCCTGACGGACAGGGGAGAAAGTGGCTACACCTTC.

This clonotype occurred many times. The J gene is TRBJ1-6, the V gene TRBV27, with unresolved D. Germline CDR1 and CDR2: MNHEY and SMNVEV (reference sequence). Trimming removed 4 bases from V and 4 bases from J, with 8 bases in between. This CDR3 has 14 amino acids. CDR3 nucleotides: TGTGCCAGCAGTTCGTTACAGTATAATTCACCCCTCCACTTT. This encodes CASSSLQYNSPLHF.

This clonotype was found a few times. The chain employs TRBV15 and TRBJ1-2; 8 positions match TRBD1. Germline values: CDR1 LNHNV, CDR2 YYDKDF (reference sequence). The V segment lost 1 base and the J segment 4 bases; nucleotides outside the gene matches: 2. This CDR3 is built from 14 residues. DNA of the CDR3: TGTGCCACCAGCAGAGGACAGGGGACCTATGGCTACACCTTC. Translated, it gives CATSRGQGTYGYTF.

This clonotype was found a few times. The DNA of the CDR3 is TGTGCCCCCAGGCAGGGACCCTACCTCTCCTACGAGCAGTACTTC. This translates into CAPRQGPYLSYEQYF. The chain is built from TRBV10-3 and TRBJ2-7; TRBD1 or TRBD2 may be the D gene (5 bases each). The CDR3 length is 15 residues. Germline assignment: CDR1 ENHRY and CDR2 SYGVKD. V was trimmed by 11 bases and J by 0 bases, leaving 20 bases between them.

V usage is TRBV7-2 and J usage is TRBJ2-2; no reliable D call. The CDR3 contains 16 residues. The germline CDR1 and CDR2 sequences are SGHTA and FQGNSA. Trimming cost V 11 bases and J 3 bases, with 22 bases left between them. The CDR3 nucleotides are TGTGCCTGGAGTAGAATGGGCGGAAGGGACACCGGGGAGCTGTTTTTT. The encoded protein is CAWSRMGGRDTGELFF.

This clonotype was seen only once. The chain combines TRBV11-2 with TRBJ1-3; perhaps TRBD1 as D (6 bases). The CDR3 consists of 16 residues. CDR1 is SGHAT and CDR2 is FQNNGV in the germline V gene. Trimming removed 5 bases from V and 5 bases from J, with 19 bases in between. The CDR3 sequence: CASSNPDRSYRNTIYF. CDR3 in DNA: TGTGCCAGCAGCAACCCGGACAGAAGTTATAGAAACACCATATATTTT. Full variable domain (missing parts from reference TRBV11-2 and TRBJ1-3): EAGVAQSPRYKIIEKRQSVAFWCNPISGHATLYWYQQILGQGPKLLIQFQNNGVVDDSQLPKDRFSAERLKGVDSTLKIQPAKLEDSAVYLCASSNPDRSYRNTIYFGEGSWLTVV.

The J gene is TRBJ1-5, the V gene TRBV7-9, with 8 bases identical to TRBD1. V shed 5 bases and J 7 bases; nucleotides not matched to a gene: 7. The V gene's germline CDR1 is SEHNR and CDR2 FQNEAQ (reference sequence). This CDR3 is built from 14 residues. CDR3 DNA sequence: TGTGCCAGCAGCCCGACAGGGGTTATGCAGCCCCAGCATTTT. This gives the protein CASSPTGVMQPQHF.

V is TRBV4-1 and J is TRBJ1-4; D possibly corresponds to TRBD1 (5 bases). CDR3 length: 15 residues. Trimming took off 0 bases at V and 5 bases at J, with 10 bases between the two ends. The germline V gene encodes CDR1 MGHRA and CDR2 YSYEKL. The chain's CDR3 is CASSQEGDVNEKLFF. CDR3 DNA: TGCGCCAGCAGCCAAGAGGGGGACGTCAATGAAAAACTGTTTTTT.

The chain couples TRBV7-9 to TRBJ2-5; possibly TRBD1 for D (5 bases). V was shortened by 2 bases and J by 2 bases, with 12 bases between the two germline ends. The CDR3 contains 15 residues. CDR1 and CDR2 (germline): SEHNR, FQNEAQ (reference sequence). The CDR3 nucleotides read TGTGCCAGCAGCTTACATTACAGGAGTCAAGAGACCCAGTACTTC. Amino acids: CASSLHYRSQETQYF. Full variable domain (missing parts from reference TRBV7-9 and TRBJ2-5): DTGVSQNPRHKITKRGQNVTFRCDPISEHNRLYWYRQTLGQGPEFLTYFQNEAQLEKSRLLSDRFSAERPKGSFSTLEIQRTEQGDSAMYLCASSLHYRSQETQYFGPGTRLLVL.

This clonotype was seen once. This rearrangement joins TRBV30 to TRBJ1-2; 7 bases map to TRBD1. The CDR3 is made up of 15 amino acids. The V segment lost 3 bases and the J segment 8 bases; nucleotides outside the gene matches: 15. Germline V CDR1 and CDR2: GTSNPN, SVGIG (reference sequence). CDR3: CAWRPGQRYYGGYTF. CDR3 coding DNA: TGTGCCTGGAGGCCGGGACAGAGATACTATGGGGGCTACACCTTC.

This chain links TRBV2 with TRBJ1-5; tentatively, D is TRBD1 (5 bases). The V gene lost 3 bases and the J gene lost 6 bases, with 9 bases spanning the gap. Germline loops: CDR1 SNHLY, CDR2 FYNNEI. The CDR3 is 13 amino acids. As DNA, the CDR3 is TGTGCCAGCAGTGAGGGGGTGGTTCAGCCCCAGCATTTT. Translated, it gives CASSEGVVQPQHF. Variable domain in full (rest from reference TRBV2 and TRBJ1-5): EPEVTQTPSHQVTQMGQEVILRCVPISNHLYFYWYRQILGQKVEFLVSFYNNEISEKSEIFDDQFSVERPDGSNFTLKIRSTKLEDSAMYFCASSEGVVQPQHFGDGTRLSIL.

This clonotype was recorded at least ten times. V gene TRBV4-1 combines with J gene TRBJ1-3; D gene unclear. Germline V gene lookup returns CDR1 MGHRA and CDR2 YSYEKL. The CDR3 runs 14 residues. V shed 8 bases and J shed 3 bases, with 14 bases lying between them. The CDR3, as DNA: TGCGCCAGCCAGGACCTTTGGCGTGGAAACACCATATATTTT. It yields the protein CASQDLWRGNTIYF.

This clonotype came up a few times. The J gene is TRBJ2-5, the V gene TRBV2, with TRBD2 as a possible D gene (6 bases). The V end was cut by 4 bases, the J end by 4 bases, with 16 bases between. Germline CDR1 is SNHLY and CDR2 is FYNNEI. The CDR3 is 15 residues long. For the CDR3, the DNA is TGTGCCAGCAGTGCTAGAGAAGGAGGGAGAGAGACCCAGTACTTC. Residues: CASSAREGGRETQYF.

A few counts support this clonotype. V is TRBV15 and J is TRBJ1-1; 10 bases line up with TRBD1. The CDR3 covers 14 residues. V dropped 5 bases and J dropped 4; count of bases not matched to a gene: 4. The V gene's germline CDR1 is LNHNV and CDR2 YYDKDF (reference sequence). CDR3 DNA sequence: TGTGCCACCAGCTGGGGACAGGGGATCACTGAAGCTTTCTTT. It specifies CATSWGQGITEAFF.

The rearrangement uses TRBV10-3 and TRBJ2-5; possibly TRBD1 or TRBD2 for D (5 bases each). There are 15 residues in the CDR3. Trimming left V 2 bases short and J 5 bases short, with 15 bases between. CDR1 and CDR2 (germline): ENHRY, SYGVKD. CDR3 region: CAISEEGTNTETQYF. CDR3 bases: TGTGCCATCAGTGAGGAGGGGACGAACACGGAGACCCAGTACTTC.

This clonotype came up many times. The chain joins TRBV7-6 to TRBJ1-2; D not certain. V dropped 1 base and J dropped 8 bases, with 11 bases sitting between them. Germline CDR1 reads SGHVS; CDR2 reads FNYEAQ. The CDR3 covers 13 residues. The CDR3 is CASSLGFSGGYTF. The CDR3 bases are TGTGCCAGCAGCTTAGGTTTTAGTGGCGGCTACACCTTC.

The rearrangement links TRBV29-1 to TRBJ1-4; a weak D match, TRBD1 (5 bases). The CDR3 consists of 16 residues. V was shortened by 7 bases and J by 3 bases, with 21 bases between the two germline ends. Germline-derived CDR1 and CDR2 are SQVTM and ANQGSEA. CDR3 residues: CSAKGNPGVSNEKLFF. In DNA form, the CDR3 reads TGCAGCGCGAAGGGGAATCCGGGGGTGTCTAATGAAAAACTGTTTTTT.